This TCR beta chain is drawn from a study of sequential checkpoint blockade in melanoma. About the study: Each arm's sequence ended with maintenance nivolumab.

Sequencing used immunoSEQ multiplex PCR; TCRdb keeps in-frame clones, though not all of them. The table records around 7,000 clones, approximately 20% of them present only once. The CDR3 extends over 15 amino acids. Germline V gene sequence: CDR1 LNHDA, CDR2 SQIVND (reference sequence). The V end lost 7 bases, the J end lost 10 bases, and 23 bases lay between the germline ends. Documented treatment: randomized to nivolumab then ipilimumab (arm A) or the reverse (arm B). No patient had prior DNA-damaging chemotherapy. The sequence derives from a human donor with melanoma. The source was tumor tissue (inferred from file names), collected from a patient given nivolumab and ipilimumab in sequence. The chain links TRBV19 to TRBJ2-4; the D gene is possibly TRBD2 (7 bases). In DNA, the CDR3 is TGTGCCAGTAATCCCCCGGGGGGCCCTGGTGGTATTCAGTACTTC. Its translation is CASNPPGGPGGIQYF.